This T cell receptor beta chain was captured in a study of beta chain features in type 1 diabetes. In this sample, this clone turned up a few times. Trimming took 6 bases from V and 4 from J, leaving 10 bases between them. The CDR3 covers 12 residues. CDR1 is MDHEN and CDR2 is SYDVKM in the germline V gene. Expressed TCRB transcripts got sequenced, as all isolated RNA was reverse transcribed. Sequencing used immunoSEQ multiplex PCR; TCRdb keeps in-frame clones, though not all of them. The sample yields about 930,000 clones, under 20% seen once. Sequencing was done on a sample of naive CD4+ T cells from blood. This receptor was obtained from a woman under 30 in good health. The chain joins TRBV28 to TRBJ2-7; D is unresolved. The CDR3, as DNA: TGTGCCAGCAGAGCGCCAGGATACGAGCAGTACTTC. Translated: CASRAPGYEQYF.